The 25 T cell receptor beta chains reported below all come from one sample, sequenced in a study of T cells in Graves' hyperthyroidism and ophthalmopathy. Amplified regions were TCR beta CDR3 sequences from RNA transcripts. During a first-round RT-PCR of the TCR CDR3, the HTBI primer set was used. TCRdb independently ran MiXCR on the multiplex PCR reads; one entry per CDR3 protein. The sample lists approximately 740,000 distinct CDR3 sequences; 13% to 15% were seen once. The sequencing sample was made of blood. The receptor source for this set is a woman between 18 and 29 years old with Graves' hyperthyroidism.

This clonotype was seen many times. The chain employs TRBV20-1 and TRBJ1-1; a possible D gene is TRBD1 (5 bases). Germline V lookup: CDR1 DFQATT, CDR2 SNEGSKA (reference sequence). The CDR3 is 12 amino acids. V dropped 4 bases and J dropped 8 bases, with 14 bases sitting between them. DNA for the CDR3: TGCAGTGCTAAGGGGATGGCAGGAGAAGCTTTCTTT. Translation gives CSAKGMAGEAFF.

This clonotype showed up many times. The V and J genes are TRBV5-1 and TRBJ2-7, with 8 bases matching TRBD1. J was trimmed by 7 bases and V by 0 bases; bases with no gene match: 15. Germline CDR1 SGHRS, CDR2 YFSETQ. The CDR3 is 17 amino acids. This CDR3 is CASSLATTGTGLEEQYF. The CDR3 nucleotides are TGCGCCAGCAGCTTGGCAACAACCGGGACAGGACTTGAGGAGCAGTACTTC.

This clonotype was seen at least ten times. V is TRBV30 and J is TRBJ2-7; 7 nucleotides line up with TRBD2. This CDR3 region has 12 residues. V shed 0 bases and J 7 bases; nucleotides not matched to a gene: 3. Germline V gene sequence: CDR1 GTSNPN, CDR2 SVGIG (reference sequence). As DNA, the CDR3 is TGTGCCTGGAGTGTATGGGGGGGAGAGCAGTACTTC. Translation: CAWSVWGGEQYF.

In this sample, this clonotype turned up many times. CDR3 nucleotide sequence: TGCAGTGCTAGCGGGCGGGGGTCCTCCTACAATGAGCAGTTCTTC. This gives the protein CSASGRGSSYNEQFF. The chain uses TRBV20-1 and TRBJ2-1, with TRBD2 matching 7 bases. V lost 3 bases to trimming and J lost 0 bases; unmatched junction nucleotides: 5. CDR1 and CDR2 (germline): DFQATT, SNEGSKA (reference sequence). The CDR3 extends over 15 amino acids.

This clonotype appeared a few times. The rearrangement links TRBV12-3 or TRBV12-4 to TRBJ1-2; 8 bases match TRBD1. The CDR3 sequence is 16 residues long. With V trimmed by 5 bases and J by 0 bases, 8 bases remained unmatched. As DNA, the CDR3 is TGTGCCAGCAGTGCTTACCGGGACAGGTCTAACTATGGCTACACCTTC. This sequence encodes CASSAYRDRSNYGYTF.

This clonotype was seen only a few times. Since the CDR3 does not end with the conserved phenylalanine or tryptophan, this likely comes from a read error. The rearrangement uses TRBV6-2 or TRBV6-3 and TRBJ2-7, with 9 positions matching TRBD1. The CDR3 runs 14 residues. CDR1 and CDR2 (germline): MNHEY, SVGEGT. The trim removed 6 bases at V and 3 bases at J, leaving 6 bases unmatched. In DNA form, the CDR3 reads TGTGCCAGCAGGGTCACAGGGGGCGTCTACGAGCAGTACCTC. This codes for CASRVTGGVYEQYL.

CDR3 in DNA: TGTGCCTGGAGTCCTGGCGGGAGTCGGCAAGAGACCCAGTACTTC. Translated: CAWSPGGSRQETQYF. This chain joins TRBV30 and TRBJ2-5, with TRBD2 matching 7 bases. The CDR3 is 15 residues long. Germline V gene lookup returns CDR1 GTSNPN and CDR2 SVGIG (reference sequence). Trimming at V came to 2 bases and at J to 2 bases, leaving 8 bases not matched to a gene.

This clonotype has at least ten counts. The rearrangement joins TRBV15 to TRBJ2-7; D not certain. This CDR3 has 12 amino acids. V gave up 2 bases and J gave up 3 bases, with 5 bases separating them. Per germline, CDR1 LNHNV and CDR2 YYDKDF (reference sequence). Here the CDR3 DNA reads TGTGCCACCAGCAGAAATGACTACGAGCAGTACTTC. It translates to CATSRNDYEQYF. Complete variable domain (other parts from reference TRBV15 and TRBJ2-7): DAMVIQNPRYQVTQFGKPVTLSCSQTLNHNVMYWYQQKSSQAPKLLFHYYDKDFNNEADTPDNFQSRRPNTSFCFLDIRSPGLGDTAMYLCATSRNDYEQYFGPGTRLTVT.

This clonotype was recorded at least ten times. The chain carries TRBV12-3 or TRBV12-4 and TRBJ2-7; 8 bases match TRBD1. The trim removed 4 bases at V and 3 bases at J, leaving 5 bases unmatched. There are 14 residues in the CDR3. The CDR3 reads CASSSRDRFYEQYF. The CDR3, as DNA: TGTGCCAGCAGTTCCCGGGACAGGTTCTACGAGCAGTACTTC.

In its sample, this clonotype was seen many times. The genes are TRBV10-3 and TRBJ2-1, with TRBD2 identical over 13 bases. With V trimmed by 2 bases and J by 2 bases, 9 bases remained unmatched. Germline loops: CDR1 ENHRY, CDR2 SYGVKD. The CDR3 is 19 amino acids. The CDR3 bases are TGTGCCATCAGTGAGCCCGGACTAGCGGGGGAAGGTACCTACAATGAGCAGTTCTTC. This encodes CAISEPGLAGEGTYNEQFF.

This clonotype has a count of ten or more. The chain couples TRBV20-1 to TRBJ1-1; no clear D. Germline CDR1 is DFQATT and CDR2 is SNEGSKA (reference sequence). V shed 4 bases and J shed 2 bases, with 5 bases lying between them. CDR3 size: 11 residues. CDR3 DNA sequence: TGCAGTGCTAAAGGAAACACTGAAGCTTTCTTT. Translating it yields CSAKGNTEAFF.

The table lists this clonotype with many counts. The genes are TRBV12-3 or TRBV12-4 and TRBJ1-5; the match to TRBD1 covers 11 bases. This CDR3 is built from 15 residues. V shed 4 bases and J 6 bases; nucleotides not matched to a gene: 5. The CDR3 region is CASSWDRGRPQPQHF. The CDR3, as DNA: TGTGCCAGCAGTTGGGACAGGGGGAGACCTCAGCCCCAGCATTTT.

This clonotype occurred many times. This sequence joins TRBV29-1 and TRBJ2-1; tentatively, D is TRBD2 (6 bases). CDR3 length equals 12 residues. In germline, CDR1 is SQVTM, CDR2 ANQGSEA. V lost 8 bases and J 6 bases, leaving 14 bases between the germline ends. The CDR3 protein is CSFARGPNEQFF. The CDR3 nucleotides are TGCAGCTTCGCGCGGGGCCCCAATGAGCAGTTCTTC.

This clonotype was seen many times. V is TRBV25-1 and J is TRBJ1-1; weak D call: TRBD1 (6 bases). Germline-derived CDR1 and CDR2 are MGHDK and SYGVNS. Trimming left V 5 bases short and J 3 bases short, with 13 bases between. CDR3 size: 14 residues. In nucleotides, the CDR3 is TGTGCCAGCAGTACGGCGGGACATTACACTGAAGCTTTCTTT. Protein product: CASSTAGHYTEAFF.

The chain joins TRBV7-8 to TRBJ2-1; TRBD2 is a possible D gene (6 bases). The V and J ends lost 4 bases and 6 bases respectively, with 16 bases between them. Germline CDR1 SGHVS, CDR2 FQNEAQ. This CDR3 contains 15 residues. CDR3 sequence reads: CASSSLEGTFNEQFF. The CDR3 bases are TGTGCCAGCAGCTCCCTTGAGGGGACTTTCAATGAGCAGTTCTTC.

This clonotype has at least ten counts. V and J are TRBV7-9 and TRBJ2-7, with D possibly TRBD1 on 6 matching bases. V lost 5 bases to trimming and J lost 2 bases, with 16 bases between them. CDR1 and CDR2 from the germline V gene are SEHNR and FQNEAQ (reference sequence). The CDR3 consists of 15 residues. The CDR3: CASSGRTANPYEQYF. CDR3 coding DNA: TGTGCCAGCAGCGGGCGGACAGCCAACCCCTACGAGCAGTACTTC. The entire variable domain, with the rest obtained from reference TRBV7-9 and TRBJ2-7, is as follows: DTGVSQNPRHKITKRGQNVTFRCDPISEHNRLYWYRQTLGQGPEFLTYFQNEAQLEKSRLLSDRFSAERPKGSFSTLEIQRTEQGDSAMYLCASSGRTANPYEQYFGPGTRLTVT.

In this sample, this clonotype turned up a few times. The genes are TRBV2 and TRBJ1-5, with 9 bases matching TRBD1. J gave up 6 bases and V 2 bases, and 5 bases lay outside the gene matches. This CDR3 has 15 residues. Per the germline V gene, CDR1 is SNHLY and CDR2 is FYNNEI. The CDR3 DNA is TGTGCCAGCAGTGAACGACAGGGGGTTAGTCAGCCCCAGCATTTT. This sequence encodes CASSERQGVSQPQHF. Using reference TRBV2 and TRBJ1-5 for the parts outside the CDR3, the full variable domain is EPEVTQTPSHQVTQMGQEVILRCVPISNHLYFYWYRQILGQKVEFLVSFYNNEISEKSEIFDDQFSVERPDGSNFTLKIRSTKLEDSAMYFCASSERQGVSQPQHFGDGTRLSIL.

This clonotype was counted many times. CDR3 loop: CASSPPKLASGKNNEQFF. The CDR3 DNA follows: TGTGCCAGCTCACCACCAAAGTTGGCTAGCGGGAAGAACAATGAGCAGTTCTTC. The V and J genes are TRBV18 and TRBJ2-1; the match to TRBD2 covers 9 bases. J lost 5 bases, V lost 0 bases, and 11 bases had no gene match. CDR3 size: 18 residues. Per germline, CDR1 KGHSH and CDR2 LQKENI.

This clonotype was detected ten times or more. The rearrangement joins TRBV12-3 or TRBV12-4 to TRBJ1-1, with a possible D match to TRBD1 (5 bases). There are 12 residues in the CDR3. The V end lost 8 bases, the J end lost 5 bases, and 12 bases lay between the germline ends. The CDR3 region has the DNA TGTGCCAGCGTTCCAGGGAAGACTGAAGCTTTCTTT. Its translation: CASVPGKTEAFF.

There are a few counts of this clonotype. This rearrangement joins TRBV5-6 to TRBJ1-1, with D possibly matching TRBD1 (5 bases). The CDR3 runs 15 residues. The germline gives CDR1 SGHDT, CDR2 YYEEEE. Trimming took 1 base from V and 4 from J, leaving 14 bases between them. Here the CDR3 reads CASSLIRVRRTEAFF. Here the CDR3 DNA reads TGTGCCAGCAGCTTGATCAGGGTCCGGCGCACTGAAGCTTTCTTT.

This clonotype was seen only a few times. This chain links TRBV29-1 with TRBJ2-5; tentatively, D is TRBD1 (5 bases). V lost 4 bases to trimming and J lost 5 bases, with 11 bases between them. CDR3 length: 12 amino acids. Germline lookup yields CDR1 SQVTM and CDR2 ANQGSEA. This CDR3 reads CSVAGRVETQYF. CDR3 sequence (DNA): TGCAGCGTTGCGGGCAGGGTTGAGACCCAGTACTTC.

About this clonotype itself: A much bigger clone sits one base away, suggesting this may be a read error. The V gene is TRBV2, the J gene TRBJ2-5, with 14 bases that match TRBD2. Germline CDR1 is SNHLY and CDR2 is FYNNEI. J gave up 0 bases and V 6 bases, and 6 bases lay outside the gene matches. This CDR3 has 17 residues. The CDR3 DNA reads TGTGCCAGCAGCTCCCGGACTAGCGGGAGGTACCAAGAGACCCAGTACTTC. Encoded protein: CASSSRTSGRYQETQYF.

The CDR3 loop reads CASSLGKRPTDTQYF. In nucleotides, the CDR3 is TGTGCCAGCAGCTTAGGGAAGAGGCCCACAGATACGCAGTATTTT. The chain links TRBV7-9 to TRBJ2-3; D is uncertain. Trimming removed 1 base at V and 2 bases at J, with 10 bases between. The CDR3 covers 15 residues. Germline V gene lookup returns CDR1 SEHNR and CDR2 FQNEAQ (reference sequence).

This clonotype was detected ten times or more. The chain employs TRBV5-6 and TRBJ2-1; TRBD1 matches at 10 bases. CDR1 SGHDT and CDR2 YYEEEE come from the germline V gene. V was clipped by 2 bases and J by 0 bases; unmatched bases: 26. The CDR3 covers 24 residues. The CDR3 bases are TGTGCCAGCAGCTTTCGGTTGGGACTTTTCGGGACAGGGGTCAGTATTCACTCCTACAATGAGCAGTTCTTC. The encoded protein is CASSFRLGLFGTGVSIHSYNEQFF.

This clonotype appeared once. The CDR3 carries no conserved terminal phenylalanine or tryptophan, so it likely arises from a read error. DNA of the CDR3: TGTGCCAGCAGCTTAACAGGGGTAAGCGAGCAGTACTTA. It is translated as CASSLTGVSEQYL. This chain joins TRBV7-3 and TRBJ2-7, with TRBD1 as a possible D gene (5 bases). Looked up from germline, CDR1 is SGHTA and CDR2 is FQGTGA. CDR3 length: 13 amino acids. The V end was cut by 0 bases, the J end by 6 bases, with 9 bases between.